The 22 T cell receptor beta chains below all came from one sample that was sequenced in a study of CD8 T cells in cerebrospinal fluid in Alzheimer's disease. From its re-call of the 10x single-cell sequencing reads, TCRdb lists each CDR3 protein once, without DNA. The sample table sets out under 1,200 distinct CDR3 sequences. The source material was cerebrospinal fluid. The source is a human donor in good health.

This clonotype is large by frequency. The gene calls are TRBV28 and TRBJ1-1; there is no DNA to check the TCRdb D call of TRBD1. This CDR3 comprises 16 residues. CDR1 MDHEN and CDR2 SYDVKM come from the germline V gene. CDR3 residues: CASSSLDGNMNTEAFF.

This clonotype is labeled medium-sized based on frequency. The V and J genes are TRBV5-1 and TRBJ2-5. The CDR3 loop spans 13 amino acids. Germline CDR1 is SGHRS and CDR2 is YFSETQ. CDR3 amino acids: CASSLGRGGTQYF.

Here the CDR3 reads CATSASGSKYNEQFF. The chain has TRBV24-1 and TRBJ2-1; TCRdb proposes TRBD2, but this gene call is untestable without DNA. Germline values: CDR1 KGHDR, CDR2 SFDVKD. CDR3 length: 15 residues.

In terms of frequency, this clonotype is large. V and J are TRBV5-1 and TRBJ2-7; the TCRdb D gene call, TRBD2, has no DNA to confirm it. CDR1 is SGHRS and CDR2 is YFSETQ in the germline V gene. The CDR3 length is 16 residues. CDR3 amino acids: CASSSGLPGLPREQYF.

This clonotype is identified as medium-sized (0.01 to 0.1%) from frequency. This chain links TRBV20-1 with TRBJ1-2; TCRdb selects TRBD1, and the lack of DNA leaves this call unchecked. The germline V gene encodes CDR1 DFQATT and CDR2 SNEGSKA (reference sequence). CDR3 size: 15 residues. The CDR3 protein is CSAPPPDRALGGYTF.

Its frequency marks this clonotype as large (0.1 to 1%). The J gene is TRBJ2-4, the V gene TRBV3-1; TCRdb picks TRBD1, but there is no DNA to check that call. Germline values: CDR1 LGHDT, CDR2 YNNKEL (reference sequence). The length of the CDR3 is 15 residues. The CDR3: CASSPEPGTKDIQYF.

According to its frequency, this clonotype is medium-sized (0.01 to 0.1%). The genes are TRBV19 and TRBJ1-5. Per the germline V gene, CDR1 is LNHDA and CDR2 is SQIVND (reference sequence). This CDR3 contains 13 residues. Here the CDR3 reads CASSAAINQPQHF.

This clonotype is classed as medium-sized by frequency. This chain joins TRBV7-8 and TRBJ1-2. Per germline, CDR1 SGHVS and CDR2 FQNEAQ. The CDR3 extends over 14 amino acids. The CDR3 reads CASSLALTSDGYTF.

Considering frequency, this clonotype is medium-sized. The chain has TRBV12-1 and TRBJ1-5. TRBV12-1 is marked as a pseudogene. This CDR3 is 13 amino acids long. CDR3 region: CASSCISNQPQHF.

This clonotype is identified as medium-sized from frequency. The genes are TRBV19 and TRBJ2-1; the TCRdb call, TRBD2, lacks DNA for checking. Germline CDR1 LNHDA, CDR2 SQIVND (reference sequence). The CDR3 length is 14 residues. The CDR3 protein is CASSIVGKGHEQFF.

This clonotype is identified as large from frequency. This chain uses TRBV7-2 with TRBJ2-7; TCRdb names TRBD1, which stays unverified in the absence of DNA. The CDR3 length is 15 residues. CDR1 and CDR2 (germline): SGHTA, FQGNSA. CDR3 loop: CASSLVGGSSYEQYF.

This clonotype ranks as medium-sized (0.01 to 0.1%) in terms of frequency. This chain connects TRBV9 to TRBJ2-2. Germline lookup yields CDR1 SGDLS and CDR2 YYNGEE. This CDR3 has 14 residues. CDR3 sequence reads: CASSLRPYPGELFF.

Frequency places this clonotype as medium-sized. J is TRBJ2-5 and V is TRBV19; TCRdb designates TRBD1, a call that cannot be tested without DNA. The germline V gene has CDR1 LNHDA and CDR2 SQIVND (reference sequence). The CDR3 covers 13 residues. This CDR3 is CASRGTDKETQYF.

Frequency places this clonotype as medium-sized (0.01 to 0.1%). The gene calls are TRBV6-6 and TRBJ1-1. Germline V lookup: CDR1 MNHNY, CDR2 SVGAGI (reference sequence). The CDR3 runs to 11 residues. CDR3 amino acids: CASLGLTEAFF.

V gene TRBV19 combines with J gene TRBJ1-2; TCRdb outputs TRBD1, but without DNA this stays unchecked. From germline, CDR1 is LNHDA and CDR2 SQIVND (reference sequence). This CDR3 comprises 14 residues. CDR3 sequence: CASRTGGGNYGYTF.

In terms of frequency, this clonotype is large. The rearrangement uses TRBV5-1 and TRBJ1-1; TCRdb selects TRBD1, and the lack of DNA leaves this call unchecked. Germline CDR1 reads SGHRS; CDR2 reads YFSETQ. This CDR3 contains 15 residues. The CDR3 is CASSSQGGRNTEAFF. Using reference TRBV5-1 and TRBJ1-1 for the parts outside the CDR3, the full variable domain is KAGVTQTPRYLIKTRGQQVTLSCSPISGHRSVSWYQQTPGQGLQFLFEYFSETQRNKGNFPGRFSGRQFSNSRSEMNVSTLELGDSALYLCASSSQGGRNTEAFFGQGTRLTVV.

This clonotype is classed as medium-sized by frequency. V usage is TRBV7-2 and J usage is TRBJ1-4; without DNA, the TCRdb call of TRBD1 cannot be checked. Germline CDR1 SGHTA, CDR2 FQGNSA. This CDR3 is built from 15 residues. CDR3 loop: CASSLGGSANEKLFF.

According to its frequency, this clonotype is medium-sized. The chain links TRBV24-1 to TRBJ2-3; TCRdb lists TRBD2, though no DNA is available to test this call. CDR1 is KGHDR, CDR2 SFDVKD, per germline. The CDR3 runs 16 residues. CDR3 sequence: CATSVGGVGGTDTQYF.

According to its frequency, this clonotype is medium-sized. The V and J genes are TRBV20-1 and TRBJ2-7; TCRdb's D gene call, TRBD1, goes unchecked for lack of DNA. CDR3 length: 17 amino acids. Germline CDR1 is DFQATT and CDR2 is SNEGSKA (reference sequence). The CDR3 region is CSAEQPIDRGLPYEQYF.

Frequency places this clonotype as medium-sized. The chain has TRBV20-1 and TRBJ2-7. Germline values: CDR1 DFQATT, CDR2 SNEGSKA (reference sequence). CDR3 length equals 13 residues. CDR3 sequence reads: CSARVGVSYEQYF.

Measured by frequency, this clonotype is medium-sized. V gene TRBV28 combines with J gene TRBJ2-3; TCRdb lists TRBD1, though no DNA is available to test this call. The CDR3 is 12 residues long. From germline, CDR1 is MDHEN and CDR2 SYDVKM. The CDR3 region is CATRTIPDTQYF.

This clonotype is called large based on its frequency. The CDR3 here is CASSFTGGVGSETQYF. The chain carries TRBV27 and TRBJ2-5; without DNA, the TCRdb call of TRBD1 cannot be checked. The CDR3 runs 16 residues. CDR1 is MNHEY, CDR2 SMNVEV, per germline (reference sequence).